This TCR beta chain was sequenced during a study of blood T cell repertoires in COVID-19. For the study at large: Sites in the United States, Italy and Spain provided acute and convalescent COVID-19 samples. Nucleic acid was either cDNA or gDNA, and it came from T cells, B-cell-depleted T cells, or PBMCs.

This clone was observed at least ten times. The V and J ends lost 0 bases and 10 bases respectively, with 13 bases between them. The CDR3 loop spans 15 amino acids. CDR1 is MGHRA, CDR2 YSYEKL, per germline. Libraries were prepared by immunoSEQ multiplex PCR; TCRdb keeps only in-frame clonotypes and omits some of them. The table has some 70,000 clones, over 70% seen once. The chain couples TRBV4-1 to TRBJ1-6, with a possible D match to TRBD1 (5 bases). This receptor was obtained from a man aged 60 to 69 with acute or convalescent COVID-19. Material for sequencing was peripheral blood. Here the CDR3 reads CASSQEGAVISPLHF. For the CDR3, the DNA is TGCGCCAGCAGCCAAGAAGGGGCGGTAATCTCACCCCTCCACTTT.